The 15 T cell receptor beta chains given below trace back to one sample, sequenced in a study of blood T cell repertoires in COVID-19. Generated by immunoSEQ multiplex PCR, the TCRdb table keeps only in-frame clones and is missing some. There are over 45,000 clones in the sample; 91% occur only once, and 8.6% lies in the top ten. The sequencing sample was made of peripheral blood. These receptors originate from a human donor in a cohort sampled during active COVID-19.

The CDR3 sequence is CASSRWDSSYEQYF. CDR3 bases: TGTGCCAGCAGTCGTTGGGACAGCTCCTACGAGCAGTACTTC. The genes are TRBV27 and TRBJ2-7; 7 bases are a match to TRBD1. The germline V gene has CDR1 MNHEY and CDR2 SMNVEV (reference sequence). The CDR3 is 14 residues long. The V segment lost 5 bases and the J segment 0 bases; nucleotides outside the gene matches: 4.

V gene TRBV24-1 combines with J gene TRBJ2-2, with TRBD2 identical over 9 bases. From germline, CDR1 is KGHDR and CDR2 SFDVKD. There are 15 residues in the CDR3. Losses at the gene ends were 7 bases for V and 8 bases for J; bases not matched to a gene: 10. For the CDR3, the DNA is TGTGCCACCAGCGAGGGGCTAGCGGGGCCTGGGGAGCTGTTTTTT. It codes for CATSEGLAGPGELFF.

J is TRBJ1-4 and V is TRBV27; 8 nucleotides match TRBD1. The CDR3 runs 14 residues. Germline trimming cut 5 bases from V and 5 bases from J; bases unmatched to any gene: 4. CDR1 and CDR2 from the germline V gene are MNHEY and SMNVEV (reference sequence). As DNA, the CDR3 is TGTGCCAGCAGTCCCCGGACAGGGAATGAAAAACTGTTTTTT. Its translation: CASSPRTGNEKLFF.

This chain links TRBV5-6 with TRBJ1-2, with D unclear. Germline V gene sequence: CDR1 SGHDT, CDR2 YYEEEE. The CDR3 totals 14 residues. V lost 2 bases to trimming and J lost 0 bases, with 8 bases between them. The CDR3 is CASSLGGSNYGYTF. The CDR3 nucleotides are TGTGCCAGCAGCTTAGGAGGATCTAACTATGGCTACACCTTC.

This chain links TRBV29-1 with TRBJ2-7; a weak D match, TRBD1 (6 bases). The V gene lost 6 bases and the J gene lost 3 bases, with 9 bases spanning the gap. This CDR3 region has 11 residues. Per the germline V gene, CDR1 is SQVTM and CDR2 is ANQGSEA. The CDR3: CSVPQGYEQYF. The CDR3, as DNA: TGCAGCGTCCCACAGGGCTACGAGCAGTACTTC.

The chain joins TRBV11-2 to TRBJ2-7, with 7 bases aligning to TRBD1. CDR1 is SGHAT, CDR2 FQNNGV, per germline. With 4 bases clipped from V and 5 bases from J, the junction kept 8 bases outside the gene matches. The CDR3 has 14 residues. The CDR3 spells CASSSRGTEDEQYF. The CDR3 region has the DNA TGTGCCAGCAGCTCTAGGGGGACAGAGGACGAGCAGTACTTC.

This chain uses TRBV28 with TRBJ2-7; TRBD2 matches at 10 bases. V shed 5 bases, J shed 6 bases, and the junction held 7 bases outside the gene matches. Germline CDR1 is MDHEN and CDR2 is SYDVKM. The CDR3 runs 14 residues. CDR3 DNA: TGTGCCAGCAGTGTGTTAGCGGGAGGTCTCGAGCAGTACTTC. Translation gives CASSVLAGGLEQYF.

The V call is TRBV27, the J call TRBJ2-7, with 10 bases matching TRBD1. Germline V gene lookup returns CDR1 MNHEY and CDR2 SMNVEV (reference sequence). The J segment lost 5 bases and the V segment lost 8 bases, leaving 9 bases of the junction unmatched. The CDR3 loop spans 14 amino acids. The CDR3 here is CASRQGAPLNEQYF. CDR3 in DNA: TGTGCCAGCCGACAGGGGGCGCCTCTCAACGAGCAGTACTTC.

The DNA of the CDR3 is TGTGCCAGCAGCTTATATCCGGGAACGGGCGAAAAACTGTTTTTT. It yields the protein CASSLYPGTGEKLFF. The chain joins TRBV7-6 to TRBJ1-4, with no clear D. Per germline, CDR1 SGHVS and CDR2 FNYEAQ. V shed 2 bases and J shed 8 bases, with 15 bases lying between them. This CDR3 comprises 15 residues.

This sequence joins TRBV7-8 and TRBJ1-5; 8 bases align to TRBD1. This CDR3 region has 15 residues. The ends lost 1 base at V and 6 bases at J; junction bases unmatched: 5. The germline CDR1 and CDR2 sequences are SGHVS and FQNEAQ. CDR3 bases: TGTGCCAGCAGCTTAGTAACAGGGGGACGTCAGCCCCAGCATTTT. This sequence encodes CASSLVTGGRQPQHF. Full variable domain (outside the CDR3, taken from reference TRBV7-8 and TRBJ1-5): GAGVSQSPRYKVAKRGQDVALRCDPISGHVSLFWYQQALGQGPEFLTYFQNEAQLDKSGLPSDRFFAERPEGSVSTLKIQRTQQEDSAVYLCASSLVTGGRQPQHFGDGTRLSIL.

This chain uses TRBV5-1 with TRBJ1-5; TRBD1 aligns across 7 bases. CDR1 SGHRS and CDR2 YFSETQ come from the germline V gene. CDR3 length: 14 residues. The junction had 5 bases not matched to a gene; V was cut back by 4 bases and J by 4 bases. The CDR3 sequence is CASSMTGRNQPQHF. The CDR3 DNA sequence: TGCGCCAGCAGCATGACAGGGCGGAATCAGCCCCAGCATTTT.

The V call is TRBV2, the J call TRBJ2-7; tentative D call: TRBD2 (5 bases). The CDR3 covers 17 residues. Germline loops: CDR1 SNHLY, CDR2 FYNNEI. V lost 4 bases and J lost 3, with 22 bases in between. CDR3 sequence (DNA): TGTGCCAGCAGTGGGGCGCTGGAGGCCCTCGGGAACTACGAGCAGTACTTC. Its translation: CASSGALEALGNYEQYF.

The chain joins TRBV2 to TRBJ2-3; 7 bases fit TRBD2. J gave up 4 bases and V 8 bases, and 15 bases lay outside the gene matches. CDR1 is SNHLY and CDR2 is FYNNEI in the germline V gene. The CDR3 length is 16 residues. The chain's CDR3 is CASAGRDPAVADTQYF. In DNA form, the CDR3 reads TGTGCCAGCGCGGGGAGGGATCCAGCCGTGGCAGATACGCAGTATTTT.

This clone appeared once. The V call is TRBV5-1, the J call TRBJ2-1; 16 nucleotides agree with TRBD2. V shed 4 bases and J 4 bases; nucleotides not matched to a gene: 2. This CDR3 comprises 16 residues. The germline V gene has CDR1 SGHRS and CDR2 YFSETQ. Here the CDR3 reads CASSMGLAGGYNEQFF. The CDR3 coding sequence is TGCGCCAGCAGCATGGGACTAGCGGGAGGGTACAATGAGCAGTTCTTC. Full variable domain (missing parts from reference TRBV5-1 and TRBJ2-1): KAGVTQTPRYLIKTRGQQVTLSCSPISGHRSVSWYQQTPGQGLQFLFEYFSETQRNKGNFPGRFSGRQFSNSRSEMNVSTLELGDSALYLCASSMGLAGGYNEQFFGPGTRLTVL.

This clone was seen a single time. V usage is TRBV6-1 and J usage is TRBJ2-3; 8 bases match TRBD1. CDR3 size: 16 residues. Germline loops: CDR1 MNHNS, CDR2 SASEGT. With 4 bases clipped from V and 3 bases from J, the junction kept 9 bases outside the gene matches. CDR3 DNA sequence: TGTGCCAGCAGTGCCGCGACAGGGGATGGGACAGATACGCAGTATTTT. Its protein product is CASSAATGDGTDTQYF.